This TCR beta chain derives from a study of identical twins. CDR3 size: 13 residues. The V gene lost 6 bases and the J gene lost 9 bases, with 12 bases spanning the gap. From the 5' RACE reads, TCRdb called clonotypes with MiXCR, one entry per CDR3 protein. Among some 730,000 distinct CDR3 sequences, 15% to 20% were seen once, and the ten largest hold 10% to 15%. The sample was also reused in another study, on T cells expressing NK-cell markers. That source reports: Restriction of sorting to alpha-beta TCR T cells was accomplished in several experiments using an anti-gamma-delta TCR antibody. Roughly six donors had dominant NKG2C+ clonotypes that comprised roughly 1.0-7.5% of their CD8+ T cells.

The TCR originated in a woman under 30 in good health. The V gene is TRBV12-3 or TRBV12-4, the J gene TRBJ1-6, with a weak D call TRBD1 (5 bases). Sequencing input: PBMCs. CDR3 DNA sequence: TGTGCCAGCAGCGGGGCCCCTGGTTCACCCCTCCACTTT. It codes for CASSGAPGSPLHF.